Each of the 13 T cell receptor beta chains below was sequenced from the same sample in a study of T cell responses to AZD1222 COVID-19 vaccine. Sequencing used immunoSEQ multiplex PCR; TCRdb keeps in-frame clones, though not all of them. The table has roughly 160,000 clones, 85% to 95% seen once. This sample comprised peripheral blood, obtained on day 0 of AZD1222 vaccination. These receptors all stem from an adult in good health.

V gene TRBV10-2 combines with J gene TRBJ2-3; 7 bases fit TRBD1. Losses at the gene ends were 0 bases for V and 7 bases for J; bases not matched to a gene: 7. Germline-derived CDR1 and CDR2 are WSHSY and SAAADI. The CDR3 runs to 15 residues. The chain's CDR3 is CASSESRTGGHTQYF. The DNA for the CDR3 is TGCGCCAGCAGTGAGTCGAGGACAGGTGGCCATACGCAGTATTTT.

The V gene is TRBV6-5, the J gene TRBJ2-2; D may be TRBD2 (6 bases). The CDR3 has 14 residues. Trimming shortened V by 11 bases and J by 3 bases, and 16 bases separated the two germline ends. From germline, CDR1 is MNHEY and CDR2 SVGAGI. For the CDR3, the DNA is TGTGCCGCGGGCCCTGCGGGGTACACCGGGGAGCTGTTTTTT. This gives the protein CAAGPAGYTGELFF.

The rearrangement links TRBV9 to TRBJ2-3, with 7 bases matching TRBD1. The germline gives CDR1 SGDLS, CDR2 YYNGEE. Unmatched junction bases numbered 4, after V lost 3 bases and J lost 6 bases. The CDR3 extends over 13 amino acids. CDR3 sequence (DNA): TGTGCCAGCAGCGACAGGGGAAGGGATACGCAGTATTTT. Its protein product is CASSDRGRDTQYF.

This sequence joins TRBV18 and TRBJ2-7, with TRBD2 as a possible D gene (5 bases). Germline-derived CDR1 and CDR2 are KGHSH and LQKENI. Trimming removed 6 bases from V and 7 bases from J, with 19 bases in between. The CDR3 runs to 14 residues. CDR3 DNA sequence: TGTGCCAGCTCTCCAGGACTTTTCGAGCGGGAGCAGTACTTC. Residues: CASSPGLFEREQYF.

The chain employs TRBV28 and TRBJ2-3; 8 bases match TRBD2. In germline, CDR1 is MDHEN, CDR2 SYDVKM. The CDR3 is made up of 16 amino acids. Trimming took 10 bases from V and 0 from J; bases not matched to a gene: 12. The DNA for the CDR3 is TGTGCCACCAAACGTAGCGGGGCTTCTAGCACAGATACGCAGTATTTT. Its translation is CATKRSGASSTDTQYF.

Written as DNA, the CDR3 is TGTGCCACTCACCGGGACAGGGGCTATGGCTACACCTTC. This gives the protein CATHRDRGYGYTF. The chain couples TRBV2 to TRBJ1-2; 10 bases align to TRBD1. Germline values: CDR1 SNHLY, CDR2 FYNNEI. CDR3 length: 13 amino acids. The V gene end was trimmed by 10 bases and the J gene end by 4 bases; junction bases not matched to a gene: 6.

This chain connects TRBV4-1 to TRBJ1-1; 7 bases agree with TRBD1. With 3 bases clipped from V and 0 bases from J, the junction kept 1 base outside the gene matches. This CDR3 region has 14 residues. CDR1 and CDR2 from the germline V gene are MGHRA and YSYEKL. The CDR3 nucleotides read TGCGCCAGCAGCCATGACAGGGTGAACACTGAAGCTTTCTTT. It specifies CASSHDRVNTEAFF.

The CDR3: CASSWGQGNYGYTF. CDR3 DNA sequence: TGTGCCAGCAGTTGGGGACAGGGAAACTATGGCTACACCTTC. The chain carries TRBV28 and TRBJ1-2; TRBD1 aligns across 9 bases. J was trimmed by 2 bases and V by 4 bases; bases with no gene match: 2. The CDR3 extends over 14 amino acids. Germline CDR1 is MDHEN and CDR2 is SYDVKM.

This clone was picked up one time. The CDR3 loop reads CASTPGQKLNTEAFF. The CDR3 coding sequence is TGTGCCAGTACCCCGGGACAGAAACTTAACACTGAAGCTTTCTTT. This chain uses TRBV19 with TRBJ1-1; 7 bases agree with TRBD1. This CDR3 contains 15 residues. Germline assignment: CDR1 LNHDA and CDR2 SQIVND (reference sequence). V shed 7 bases, J shed 2 bases, and the junction held 10 bases outside the gene matches.

In nucleotides, the CDR3 is TGTGCCAGCAGCCTCGGACAGGGGAATTCACCCCTCCACTTT. Amino acid sequence: CASSLGQGNSPLHF. The chain couples TRBV14 to TRBJ1-6, with 9 bases fitting TRBD1. The ends lost 4 bases at V and 7 bases at J; junction bases unmatched: 2. The CDR3 has 14 amino acids. The germline gives CDR1 SGHDN, CDR2 FVKESK.

V and J are TRBV11-2 and TRBJ2-2; D is uncertain. The germline V gene encodes CDR1 SGHAT and CDR2 FQNNGV. The V gene lost 5 bases and the J gene lost 7 bases, with 20 bases spanning the gap. The CDR3 is 16 residues long. CDR3: CASSLLQEGMRGELFF. The DNA of the CDR3 is TGTGCCAGCAGCCTACTGCAGGAAGGAATGCGCGGGGAGCTGTTTTTT.

J is TRBJ1-1 and V is TRBV30, with D perhaps TRBD1 (6 bases). The CDR3 extends over 14 amino acids. Germline CDR1 reads GTSNPN; CDR2 reads SVGIG (reference sequence). V lost 2 bases to trimming and J lost 4 bases, with 14 bases between them. The CDR3 protein is CAWSQTGIGTEAFF. CDR3 coding DNA: TGTGCCTGGAGTCAGACAGGTATTGGCACTGAAGCTTTCTTT.

The gene calls are TRBV5-1 and TRBJ1-4; 8 bases agree with TRBD1. The trim removed 3 bases at V and 6 bases at J, leaving 4 bases unmatched. Germline values: CDR1 SGHRS, CDR2 YFSETQ. The CDR3 totals 14 residues. The DNA for the CDR3 is TGCGCCAGCAGCTCAGGGGGCGCCGATGAAAAACTGTTTTTT. It codes for CASSSGGADEKLFF. The variable domain in full, with the rest retrieved from reference TRBV5-1 and TRBJ1-4, is KAGVTQTPRYLIKTRGQQVTLSCSPISGHRSVSWYQQTPGQGLQFLFEYFSETQRNKGNFPGRFSGRQFSNSRSEMNVSTLELGDSALYLCASSSGGADEKLFFGSGTQLSVL.